What follows describes a single T cell receptor (beta chain). Original processing methods: Reference gene primer amplification gave estimated nucleated cell counts. Produced via immunoSEQ multiplex PCR; TCRdb's table is partial and in-frame only. For V, J and clone size, that table is used; D and trimming come from the DNA. Seen here are around 130,000 clones, about 74% observed once, and the top ten hold 7.9%. CDR1 MDHEN and CDR2 SYDVKM come from the germline V gene. The CDR3 length is 16 residues. The V segment lost 7 bases and the J segment 8 bases; nucleotides outside the gene matches: 11. The data were obtained in a study of blood T cell repertoires in COVID-19. At the level of the study: Donors in the United States, Italy and Spain gave samples during acute or convalescent COVID-19. PBMCs, B-cell-depleted T cells, or T cells provided the cDNA or gDNA that made up the material.

Sequences were obtained from peripheral blood. V gene TRBV28 combines with J gene TRBJ1-6; 10 bases agree with TRBD1. The TCR comes from a human donor in a cohort sampled during active COVID-19. Here the CDR3 DNA reads TGTGCCAGCATCCTAGGGGGGGGACAGGGGTATTCACCCCTCCACTTT. Protein sequence: CASILGGGQGYSPLHF.